This T cell receptor beta chain was captured in a study of blood T cell repertoires in COVID-19. Study as a whole: The cDNA or gDNA used as material had been derived from T cells, B-cell-depleted T cells, or PBMCs.

Germline-derived CDR1 and CDR2 are SGHKS and YYEKEE (reference sequence). Trimming left V 0 bases short and J 5 bases short, with 11 bases between. CDR3 length: 14 residues. Profiled with immunoSEQ multiplex PCR; TCRdb holds only in-frame clones, not every one. The repertoire holds 200,000 to 300,000 clones, with roughly 86% as singletons. Sequencing used peripheral blood. The receptor was isolated from a woman in her 30s who had recovered from COVID-19. The J gene is TRBJ2-5, the V gene TRBV5-5; D is possibly TRBD1 (7 bases). The CDR3 DNA follows: TGTGCCAGCAGCTTGGGACAGGGACTCGAGACCCAGTACTTC. It is translated as CASSLGQGLETQYF.